Each of the 5 T cell receptor beta chains below was sequenced from the same sample in a study of cytomegalovirus exposure and HLA in healthy donors. Primers: 60 Vbeta forward and 13 Jbeta reverse. Here immunoSEQ multiplex PCR was the method, and the copy in TCRdb shows in-frame clones only, minus some. This sample has 85,000 to 100,000 clones, with under 65% found just once. Source material: PBMCs. Receptors originate from a man aged 55 to 70 in good health and CMV-seronegative.

The genes are TRBV5-5 and TRBJ1-1, with D unresolved. CDR1 is SGHKS, CDR2 YYEKEE, per germline (reference sequence). The CDR3 is 13 residues long. Deletions cut 2 bases from V and 1 base from J, with 6 bases between. CDR3 protein: CASSLTRNTEAFF. Here the CDR3 DNA reads TGTGCCAGCAGCTTAACAAGGAACACTGAAGCTTTCTTT. Together with reference TRBV5-5 and TRBJ1-1, the CDR3 gives the full variable domain: DAGVTQSPTHLIKTRGQQVTLRCSPISGHKSVSWYQQVLGQGPQFIFQYYEKEERGRGNFPDRFSARQFPNYSSELNVNALLLGDSALYLCASSLTRNTEAFFGQGTRLTVV.

This clone appeared once. This chain uses TRBV6-5 with TRBJ2-5; 9 nucleotides align to TRBD2. The J call may be mistaken, given a closer DNA end match to TRBJ2-7. This CDR3 has 13 residues. CDR1 and CDR2 from the germline V gene are MNHEY and SVGAGI. This CDR3 reads CASRTSGRYEQYF. DNA for the CDR3: TGTGCCAGCAGGACTAGCGGTCGATACGAGCAGTACTTC.

The CDR3 nucleotides read TGTGCCAGCAGTAGATCCGGGACAGGGGAGGTTAAGCCCTACGAGCAGTACTTC. Amino acid sequence: CASSRSGTGEVKPYEQYF. The genes are TRBV27 and TRBJ2-7, with 10 bases that match TRBD1. V was clipped by 5 bases and J by 2 bases; unmatched bases: 15. The CDR3 consists of 18 residues. CDR1 MNHEY and CDR2 SMNVEV come from the germline V gene (reference sequence).

The chain recombines TRBV5-1 with TRBJ1-2, with 7 bases identical to TRBD1. Germline CDR1 reads SGHRS; CDR2 reads YFSETQ. This CDR3 is built from 15 residues. The junction had 4 bases not matched to a gene; V was cut back by 0 bases and J by 2 bases. The CDR3, as DNA: TGCGCCAGCAGCTTGGGAGGGGGCGCGAACTATGGCTACACCTTC. Encoded protein: CASSLGGGANYGYTF.

V and J are TRBV14 and TRBJ1-4; D is unresolved. Germline V CDR1 and CDR2: SGHDN, FVKESK. The CDR3 covers 16 residues. Trimming stripped 0 bases from V and 0 bases from J, with 8 bases between. CDR3 sequence: CASSQDRGATNEKLFF. CDR3 DNA sequence: TGTGCCAGCAGCCAAGATCGAGGAGCAACTAATGAAAAACTGTTTTTT. The entire variable domain, with the rest obtained from reference TRBV14 and TRBJ1-4, is as follows: EAGVTQFPSHSVIEKGQTVTLRCDPISGHDNLYWYRRVMGKEIKFLLHFVKESKQDESGMPNNRFLAERTGGTYSTLKVQPAELEDSGVYFCASSQDRGATNEKLFFGSGTQLSVL.